Included here is one T cell receptor (beta chain) sequence, with context. No antigen is known for it. No base quality information exists; no much larger clone differs at one position. This sample was taken from a study of blood T cells in healthy people across ages (dated by TCRdb to between 2015 and 2016). Some background on the complete study: In model experiments, template switching captured about one uniquely barcoded TCR beta cDNA molecule for every two T cells. Age-related changes in TCR beta repertoire diversity were measured in the study by deep sequencing normalized with unique cDNA molecular identifiers. Donors were grouped into four age groups: young (average roughly 16 years), middle-aged (about 38), aged (approximately 58) and long-lived (about 89). To avoid experimental bias, donors of different ages were randomly spread across the sequencing lanes. For two donors (one aged 18 to 30 and one aged 80 or older), the study analyzed two additional independent replicas of 1 million unique cDNA reads from the same blood draw. General findings and caveats noted by the study authors: As age increased, observed TCR beta diversity per million T cells dropped in a roughly linear way, and a significant reduction was already evident by age 40. Bulk unsorted PBMC profiling prevented conclusive comparison of naive and antigen-experienced compartments. Because the CMV infection status of the donors was unknown, age-related changes in expanded clonotypes may potentially have been confounded. Compared with the aged group, the long-lived group had more naive CD4+ T cells, fewer expanded clones and increased TCR diversity, a pattern suggesting age selection. The percentage of naive T cells measured by flow cytometry correlated strongly with observed TCR beta diversity. Estimates of total diversity based on one million sequenced T cells were considered lower bounds and underestimates.

Libraries came from 5' RACE. The instrument given in TCRdb is Illumina HiSeq 2500. A second PCR of roughly 6 to 11 cycles was run with a J-beta primer mix and a sample-barcoded 5' primer. A template-switch 5' adaptor carrying 12 random nucleotides introduced a unique molecular identifier onto each TCR beta cDNA molecule. Each sample yielded at least 2.5 million CDR3-containing paired-end reads. First-strand cDNA was synthesized from all RNA with the Mint cDNA synthesis kit, primed by a TRBC-specific oligonucleotide. Following uracil-DNA glycosylase treatment, all cDNA underwent a first 18-cycle PCR with the universal primers M1SS and BC2_uni_R. On the authors' methods: Normalization of each sample was performed by random selection of 1 million high-quality reads, each carrying a distinct molecular identifier. Reads with shared molecular identifiers were discarded instead of being binned into consensus sequences. MiTCR, set to a Q25 quality threshold and the strictest error-elimination algorithm, was used for CDR3 identification, clonotype clustering and error correction. A nonparametric unseen species model with Euler transformation was used to estimate lower-bound total TCR beta diversity. Starting from the raw public reads, TCRdb applied fastp trimming at Q25, assembled clones with MiXCR and retained in-frame beta chains. Identical CDR3 proteins give one entry, which carries the most common genes and DNA. TCRdb assigned the V and J calls; the authors' analysis was not used. The sample table contains hundreds of thousands of distinct CDR3 sequences; only one count was recorded for roughly 50% of them. 25% to 35% of the sample belongs to the ten largest clones.

The 39 donors, aged about 6 to 95 years, were systemically healthy Caucasian individuals from Russia. Each donor gave ten milliliters of peripheral blood, drawn into EDTA-treated Vacutainer tubes. Ficoll-Paque density-gradient centrifugation was used to isolate PBMCs, with at least 6.5 million per sample. Trizol reagent was used to extract total RNA from the PBMCs, yielding at least 6 micrograms per sample. The percentages of naive CD45RAhigh/CD27high T cells were determined by flow cytometry on a PBMC aliquot from every donor. The TCR comes from a woman aged 55-75 years in good health. Sequenced input: blood.

The CDR3 reads as follows: CASSYGQEPLGGPYEQYF. Here is the DNA: TGTGCCAGCAGCTACGGACAGGAGCCCTTGGGGGGCCCCTACGAGCAGTACTTC. The V and J segments used are TRBV7-2 and TRBJ2-7; the D segment could be TRBD1, given 7 matching bases. The germline V gene gives CDR1 as SGHTA and CDR2 as FQGNSA. Trimming costs V 4 bases and J 2 bases, and their ends lie 24 bases apart. The CDR3 runs 18 residues from the cysteine to the phenylalanine. The entry retains the CDR3 DNA only, 54 bases that are in frame from base 1.